A selection of T cell receptor beta chains follows, all from one sample in a study of blood T cells in healthy people across ages. One entry per CDR3 protein results from TCRdb running MiXCR on the 5' RACE reads. This sample carries roughly 2 million distinct CDR3 sequences, around 48% of them seen once, and the ten largest clones take less than 2.5%. Material for sequencing was blood. All receptors come from a woman in her forties in good health. Both conserved end residues are part of each CDR3. The D gene is left open where the match is weak. A row's size may be missing; if present it is once, few, many or a size class.

>TRBV6-2/TRBV6-3|few|TRBJ1-4|NA
TGTGCCAGCAGCTCCGCCCATGAAAAACTGTTTTTT
CASSSAHEKLFF
>TRBV9|few|TRBJ2-5|NA
TGTGCCAGCAGCGTTTGGGGCCAAGAGACCCAGTACTTC
CASSVWGQETQYF
>TRBV5-1|NA|TRBJ2-1|NA
TGCGCCAGCAGCCCCCATAGCGTAATCAATGAGCAGTTCTTC
CASSPHSVINEQFF
>TRBV11-2|NA|TRBJ2-3|TRBD1
TGTGCCAGCAGCCTTGACAGGGGGAGGAGCACAGATACGCAGTATTTT
CASSLDRGRSTDTQYF
>TRBV4-2|NA|TRBJ1-1|TRBD1
TGTGCCAGCAGCCAAGACGGGATTCGACAGGGCACTGAAGCTTTCTTT
CASSQDGIRQGTEAFF
>TRBV6-2/TRBV6-3|few|TRBJ2-5|NA
TGTGCCAGCAGCTCGATCGTTGGCACTCGGACCCAGTACTTC
CASSSIVGTRTQYF
>TRBV20-1|few|TRBJ2-3|TRBD1
TGCAGTGCTACTAATCCCCGACAGGGGAGCACAGATACGCAGTATTTT
CSATNPRQGSTDTQYF
>TRBV7-9|NA|TRBJ2-1|TRBD2
TGTGCCAGCAGCCGACGACTAGCGGGGGGGCAGAATGAGCAGTTCTTC
CASSRRLAGGQNEQFF
>TRBV5-1|NA|TRBJ2-5|NA
TGCGCCAGCGCCGAAGGGGGCCAAGAGACCCAGTACTTC
CASAEGGQETQYF
>TRBV6-6|NA|TRBJ2-3|NA
TGTGCCAGCAGTCCGGGCGGGGTAGGCCTGGAGTATTTT
CASSPGGVGLEYF
>TRBV28|few|TRBJ2-6|TRBD2
TGTGCCAGTGGGGGGGGACCGAAACCACCTTTCTCTGGGGCCAACGTCCTGACTTTC
CASGGGPKPPFSGANVLTF
>TRBV4-2|few|TRBJ2-7|NA
TGTGCCAGCAGCCAAGTAGCTGGGACATCGGGCTCCTACGAGCAGTACTTC
CASSQVAGTSGSYEQYF
>TRBV7-3|few|TRBJ2-1|NA
TGTGCCAGCAGCCCCCGGTCCCGGGGGACCTACAATGAGCAGTTCTTC
CASSPRSRGTYNEQFF
>TRBV7-2|few|TRBJ2-7|TRBD1
TGTGCCAGCAGCTTTGACGGCAGGGGGCTCTACGAGCAGTACTTC
CASSFDGRGLYEQYF
>TRBV28|once|TRBJ2-7|NA
TGTGCCAGCAGTTTACGGGGGGCCGGGTATTCCTACGAGCAGTACTTC
CASSLRGAGYSYEQYF
>TRBV20-1|NA|TRBJ2-5|NA
TGCAGTGCTATTGAGGAGGCGGAGACCCAGTACTTC
CSAIEEAETQYF
>TRBV18|NA|TRBJ2-4|NA
TGTGCCAGCTCACCTGGAAGCTTAGCCAAAAACATTCAGTACTTC
CASSPGSLAKNIQYF
>TRBV15|NA|TRBJ2-3|NA
TGTGCCACCAGCAGAGGCCGGGCGAACACAGATACGCAGTATTTT
CATSRGRANTDTQYF
>TRBV6-6|few|TRBJ1-2|TRBD1
TGTGCCAGCACAAACGCCGGGACAGGGGGCGTAGGCTATGGCTACACCTTC
CASTNAGTGGVGYGYTF
>TRBV7-2|NA|TRBJ1-5|NA
TGTGCCAGCAGCTTAGGGCGGGAGGATCAGCCCCAGCATTTT
CASSLGREDQPQHF
>TRBV4-3|NA|TRBJ2-1|NA
TGCGCCAGCAGCTTGGGGGCAGGGGACTTCAATGAGCAGTTCTTC
CASSLGAGDFNEQFF
>TRBV9|NA|TRBJ1-2|NA
TGTGCCAGCAGCGTGACACAGGCCCACTATGGCTACACCTTC
CASSVTQAHYGYTF
>TRBV4-1|few|TRBJ2-6|NA
TGCGCCAGCAGCCAAGCATGGCGGGCCAACGTCCTGACTTTC
CASSQAWRANVLTF
>TRBV7-3|NA|TRBJ2-5|TRBD2
TGTGCCAGCAGCTTAAAAATAGCGGGGAAAGTCGAGACCCAGTACTTC
CASSLKIAGKVETQYF
>TRBV6-6|NA|TRBJ1-6|NA
TGTGCCAGCACCATTACAAGAGGCTCGTATAATTCACCCCTCCACTTT
CASTITRGSYNSPLHF
>TRBV6-5|NA|TRBJ1-1|NA
TGTGCCAGCAGAGGAGCAGGGTTTAACACTGAAGCTTTCTTT
CASRGAGFNTEAFF
>TRBV5-1|few|TRBJ2-5|NA
TGCGCCAGTGTGGGCGGGACGGAAGAGACCCAGTACTTC
CASVGGTEETQYF
>TRBV11-2|once|TRBJ2-3|TRBD2
TGTGCCAGCCTGGGGGCGGGGGGGCGTCATGCAGATACGCAGTATTTT
CASLGAGGRHADTQYF
>TRBV15|NA|TRBJ1-6|NA
TGTGCCACCAGCAGAGGCGGGGGGGCCTATAATTCACCCCTCCACTTT
CATSRGGGAYNSPLHF
>TRBV6-5|NA|TRBJ2-5|NA
TGTGCCAGCACCTTTAAGCGGGCGCGACAAGAGACCCAGTACTTC
CASTFKRARQETQYF
>TRBV12-3/TRBV12-4|NA|TRBJ2-1|TRBD1
TGTGCCAGCAGTTTAAGGGTGGCAGGGGGTTACAATGAGCAGTTCTTC
CASSLRVAGGYNEQFF
>TRBV7-2|few|TRBJ1-5|TRBD1
TGTGCCAGCAGCTCCCAGACAGGGGGCGGTCAGCCCCAGCATTTT
CASSSQTGGGQPQHF
>TRBV6-2/TRBV6-3|few|TRBJ2-1|NA
TGTGCCAGCAGTTATTCCCCGCCGACAGTCAATGAGCAGTTCTTC
CASSYSPPTVNEQFF
>TRBV20-1|once|TRBJ1-1|NA
TGCAGTGCTGAACAGACGGCCAACACTGAAGCTTTCTTT
CSAEQTANTEAFF
>TRBV20-1|NA|TRBJ2-7|TRBD2
TGCAGTGCAAGCGGGAGGGGGGGCAGCTCCTACGAGCAGTACTTC
CSASGRGGSSYEQYF
>TRBV10-1|NA|TRBJ2-7|TRBD1
TGCGCCAGCAGTGAAGGCGGGACAGGGGAATACGAGCAGTACTTC
CASSEGGTGEYEQYF
>TRBV20-1|NA|TRBJ2-1|NA
TGCAGTGCTAGAGACCCCAGGGGGGGTTTAAAAGATGAGCAGTTCTTC
CSARDPRGGLKDEQFF
>TRBV3-1|NA|TRBJ2-5|NA
TGTGCCAGCAGCCTTGTGACTAGTAACTGGCAAGAGACCCAGTACTTC
CASSLVTSNWQETQYF
>TRBV4-3|NA|TRBJ2-3|TRBD2
TGCGCCAGCAGCCATGCCGGTGGAGGGACTAGCGGGGTAGATACGCAGTATTTT
CASSHAGGGTSGVDTQYF
>TRBV6-9|NA|TRBJ1-2|TRBD1
TGTGCCACTGACAGGGGCTACTTCTATGGCTACACCTTC
CATDRGYFYGYTF
>TRBV20-1|NA|TRBJ2-1|TRBD1
TGCAGTGCCGCGAGGACAGGGATTCGTGAGCAGTTCTTC
CSAARTGIREQFF
>TRBV20-1|NA|TRBJ2-7|NA
TGCAGTGCTAGAGATCGGTGGGGGGCCTCCTACGAGCAGTACTTC
CSARDRWGASYEQYF
>TRBV14|NA|TRBJ2-1|TRBD1
TGTGCCAGCAGCCAACTCCGGGACAGGGCCCACAATGAGCAGTTCTTC
CASSQLRDRAHNEQFF
>TRBV10-3|NA|TRBJ2-7|NA
TGTGCGACCGGGGTTGGGACAATGGACAATGAGCAGTACTTC
CATGVGTMDNEQYF
>TRBV24-1|few|TRBJ1-2|NA
TGTGCCACCAGTGATTCTAGAGGGCTTAACTATGGCTACACCTTC
CATSDSRGLNYGYTF
>TRBV12-3/TRBV12-4|NA|TRBJ1-5|TRBD1
TGTGCCAGCAGTTTTTTTGTGGGACAGGGGATGCAGCCCCAGCATTTT
CASSFFVGQGMQPQHF
>TRBV2|NA|TRBJ2-3|NA
TGTGCCAGCGGGGCAGCTCCCACTAGCACAGATACGCAGTATTTT
CASGAAPTSTDTQYF
>TRBV5-1|NA|TRBJ2-7|NA
TGCGCCAGCAGAATTCTAAATGAGCAGTACTTC
CASRILNEQYF
>TRBV20-1|few|TRBJ2-7|NA
TGCAGTGCTCTGGAAGCGGGGGACAGCGAGCAGTACTTC
CSALEAGDSEQYF
>TRBV6-6|NA|TRBJ2-7|NA
TGTGCCAGCAGTTACGGGGTAGGGATCGAGCAGTACTTC
CASSYGVGIEQYF
>TRBV2|NA|TRBJ1-4|NA
TGTGCCAGCAGGGAAAACTCTGCAACTAATGAAAAACTGTTTTTT
CASRENSATNEKLFF
>TRBV7-2|few|TRBJ2-3|TRBD2
TGTGCCAGCCGCGTGGGGGGGGGCACAGATACGCAGTATTTT
CASRVGGGTDTQYF
>TRBV6-2/TRBV6-3|NA|TRBJ2-5|TRBD2
TGTGCCAGCAGTACCCGGACTAGCGGGGTATTAGGGACCCAGTACTTC
CASSTRTSGVLGTQYF
>TRBV7-9|few|TRBJ2-3|NA
TGTGCCAGCAGCCTGACTAGTCCAGCGGATACGCAGTATTTT
CASSLTSPADTQYF
>TRBV20-1|few|TRBJ2-7|NA
TGCAGTGCTAGCACGAAGTCGGGCGAGCAGTACTTC
CSASTKSGEQYF
>TRBV24-1|NA|TRBJ2-4|TRBD1
TGTGCCACCAGTGACTCCGGGACAGGAGAAAACATTCAGTACTTC
CATSDSGTGENIQYF
>TRBV5-1|NA|TRBJ2-5|NA
TGCGCCAGCAGCCGGGATCGGACTACCAGAAGGACCCAGTACTTC
CASSRDRTTRRTQYF
>TRBV7-9|NA|TRBJ2-5|NA
TGTGCCAGCAGCAGACTTACGGGTGCGGAGACCCAGTACTTC
CASSRLTGAETQYF
>TRBV4-3|NA|TRBJ1-1|NA
TGCGCCGCAGCTAGGAGGCGGAACACTGAAGCTTTCTTT
CAAARRRNTEAFF